This T cell receptor beta chain was obtained from a study of cytomegalovirus exposure and HLA in healthy donors. Study information: Findings of an earlier analysis included 90 million to 120 million unique TCR beta sequences from 180 million or so T cells.

The study's findings and limits: Another analysis was done later, and it associated 16,951 TCR beta sequences with HLA alleles at 0.05 false discovery rate. A later analysis linked a missense DCLRE1C variant to TCR beta V- and J-gene trimming.

The primer mix had 60 Vbeta and 13 Jbeta primers. In the original analysis: In a later analysis, about 11 million of about 80 million unique beta chains occurred in at least two donors. The protocol was immunoSEQ multiplex PCR, while the TCRdb copy is restricted to in-frame clones and leaves out a portion. Clone size and the V and J calls come from that table; the DNA yielded D and trimming. The repertoire consists of about 160,000 clones, with approximately 80% occurring once and the leading ten covering more than 8%. Unmatched junction bases numbered 2, after V lost 8 bases and J lost 2 bases. Germline V gene data show CDR1 as MDHEN and CDR2 as SYDVKM. This CDR3 is 14 amino acids long. About this clone itself: What it binds is not known.

The chain is built from TRBV28 and TRBJ2-2; TRBD1 matches 10 bases. The source material was PBMCs. The receptor's source is a male donor in good health and CMV-seropositive. CDR3 coding DNA: TGTGCCAGCTCGACAGGGGGCAACACCGGGGAGCTGTTTTTT. This sequence encodes CASSTGGNTGELFF.